The 15 T cell receptor beta chains given below trace back to one sample, sequenced in a study of cytomegalovirus exposure and HLA in healthy donors. This PCR relied on a set of 60 Vbeta primers and 13 Jbeta primers. Profiled with immunoSEQ multiplex PCR; TCRdb holds only in-frame clones, not every one. Of roughly 160,000 clones detected, approximately 88% appear once; the ten largest clones hold approximately 1.2%. Sequenced input: PBMCs. All receptors derive from a boy between 2 and 10 years old in good health and CMV-seronegative.

The chain recombines TRBV9 with TRBJ2-1; maybe TRBD1 (6 bases). Germline loops: CDR1 SGDLS, CDR2 YYNGEE. The CDR3 sequence is 12 residues long. Trimming left V 5 bases short and J 8 bases short, with 11 bases between. The CDR3 sequence is CASSASGDEQFF. CDR3 coding DNA: TGTGCCAGCAGTGCTTCAGGGGATGAGCAGTTCTTC.

This chain joins TRBV5-1 and TRBJ2-5; D ambiguous. CDR1 is SGHRS, CDR2 YFSETQ, per germline. CDR3 size: 13 residues. V shed 0 bases and J shed 4 bases, with 7 bases lying between them. CDR3 bases: TGCGCCAGCAGCTTGGGACTCTCAGAGACCCAGTACTTC. The encoded protein is CASSLGLSETQYF.

CDR3 bases: TGCGCCACCACCACAGGGGGCGCGGGGGAGACCCAGTACTTC. Translating it yields CATTTGGAGETQYF. V gene TRBV5-1 combines with J gene TRBJ2-5; 9 bases are shared with TRBD1. This CDR3 contains 14 residues. CDR1 and CDR2 (germline): SGHRS, YFSETQ. V shed 9 bases and J 5 bases; nucleotides not matched to a gene: 11.

The gene calls are TRBV11-3 and TRBJ2-1, with 11 bases identical to TRBD2. The CDR3 has 15 residues. With V trimmed by 5 bases and J by 8 bases, 8 bases remained unmatched. The germline CDR1 and CDR2 sequences are SGHNT and YENEEA. Here the CDR3 DNA reads TGTGCCAGCAGCAACGTAGCGGGGGGGCAGGATGAGCAGTTCTTC. Translation: CASSNVAGGQDEQFF.

This clone has just one count. V gene TRBV19 combines with J gene TRBJ1-1; TRBD1 might be the D (5 bases). There are 15 residues in the CDR3. Germline values: CDR1 LNHDA, CDR2 SQIVND (reference sequence). V shed 6 bases and J shed 0 bases, with 14 bases lying between them. Here the CDR3 DNA reads TGTGCCAGTAGGGATCTACAGGCCATGAACACTGAAGCTTTCTTT. This encodes CASRDLQAMNTEAFF.

The table lists this clone with a few counts. The CDR3 coding sequence is TGTGCCAGCAGTTACGGTTTTGAGGGTTACTATGGCTACACCTTC. It encodes CASSYGFEGYYGYTF. J is TRBJ1-2 and V is TRBV6-5; D is unresolved. With 2 bases removed from V and 3 bases from J, the gap between germline ends came to 13 bases. Germline-derived CDR1 and CDR2 are MNHEY and SVGAGI. The CDR3 loop spans 15 amino acids.

The chain is built from TRBV19 and TRBJ2-2; 11 positions agree with TRBD1. This CDR3 contains 15 residues. Germline values: CDR1 LNHDA, CDR2 SQIVND (reference sequence). The V gene end was trimmed by 1 base and the J gene end by 5 bases; junction bases not matched to a gene: 0. The CDR3 sequence is CASSIGDRGTGELFF. CDR3 DNA sequence: TGTGCCAGTAGTATAGGGGACAGGGGGACCGGGGAGCTGTTTTTT.

The J gene is TRBJ2-1, the V gene TRBV5-1; 9 bases align to TRBD2. Trimming removed 4 bases from V and 9 bases from J; junction bases left unmatched: 5. CDR1 and CDR2 (germline): SGHRS, YFSETQ. The CDR3 is 13 residues long. CDR3: CASSERGVREQFF. The CDR3 DNA is TGCGCCAGCAGCGAGCGGGGGGTCCGTGAGCAGTTCTTC.

This chain connects TRBV19 to TRBJ2-7; TRBD1 aligns across 9 bases. The J segment lost 10 bases and the V segment lost 5 bases, leaving 15 bases of the junction unmatched. Germline CDR1 is LNHDA and CDR2 is SQIVND (reference sequence). The CDR3 extends over 15 amino acids. The CDR3 DNA follows: TGTGCCAGTAGTCAAGCGGGACAGGGCGTCCTGGGACAGTACTTC. Translation gives CASSQAGQGVLGQYF.

This clone was picked up one time. This sequence joins TRBV18 and TRBJ2-1; 8 bases agree with TRBD1. Germline CDR1 and CDR2: KGHSH and LQKENI. The CDR3 consists of 14 residues. V gave up 4 bases and J gave up 6 bases; unmatched junction bases: 5. CDR3 nucleotides: TGTGCCAGCTCACTAGGACAGGGCCCCAATGAGCAGTTCTTC. This encodes CASSLGQGPNEQFF.

The CDR3 DNA reads as TGCGCCACCAGGGGGCGCGAAACCTATGGCTACACCTTC. Amino acids: CATRGRETYGYTF. The V gene is TRBV23-1, the J gene TRBJ1-2; 8 bases are shared with TRBD1. TRBV23-1 is an ORF; its function is uncertain. V was pared by 10 bases and J by 4 bases, with 8 bases of the junction left unmatched. The CDR3 spans 13 residues.

This chain joins TRBV7-6 and TRBJ2-5; 7 bases agree with TRBD1. The trim removed 5 bases at V and 2 bases at J, leaving 8 bases unmatched. The V gene's germline CDR1 is SGHVS and CDR2 FNYEAQ. The CDR3 runs to 15 residues. The CDR3 nucleotides are TGTGCCAGCAGCAGACCGGGACAGCAACAAGAGACCCAGTACTTC. Translation gives CASSRPGQQQETQYF.

V gene TRBV6-5 combines with J gene TRBJ2-3; no clear D gene. Germline V gene sequence: CDR1 MNHEY, CDR2 SVGAGI. The CDR3 runs to 13 residues. Trimming pared 2 bases from V and 6 bases from J, leaving 9 bases between. CDR3 protein: CASSYPNHDTQYF. As DNA, the CDR3 is TGTGCCAGCAGTTACCCTAACCATGATACGCAGTATTTT.

This clone was picked up one time. The V gene is TRBV7-2, the J gene TRBJ2-7, with a weak D call TRBD2 (5 bases). V lost 0 bases and J lost 7, with 7 bases in between. The CDR3 spans 12 residues. Germline V lookup: CDR1 SGHTA, CDR2 FQGNSA. The CDR3 loop is CASSLAEVEQYF. CDR3 sequence (DNA): TGTGCCAGCAGCTTAGCGGAGGTGGAGCAGTACTTC.

The chain links TRBV7-9 to TRBJ2-2; D may be TRBD2 (7 bases). Between the trimmed V and J ends, which lost 5 bases and 2 bases, there was a span of 15 bases. Germline assignment: CDR1 SEHNR and CDR2 FQNEAQ (reference sequence). The CDR3 length is 16 residues. CDR3 protein: CASSPPGGSNTGELFF. Written as DNA, the CDR3 is TGTGCCAGCAGCCCCCCGGGGGGCAGTAACACCGGGGAGCTGTTTTTT.